Many counts were recorded for the clone carrying this T cell receptor (beta chain). This entry is derived from a study of T cells after yellow fever vaccination. CDR1 is MGHDK and CDR2 is SYGVNS in the germline V gene. After removal of 5 bases from V and 6 bases from J, the junction contained 5 bases not matched to a gene. This CDR3 comprises 15 residues. Template switching with 5'RACE generated the TCR cDNA and added a universal primer site and UMIs. MiXCR was run by TCRdb on the 5' RACE reads, yielding one entry per CDR3 protein. The sample holds tens of thousands of distinct CDR3 sequences, roughly 5.5% seen once.

The sample was PBMCs, either bulk or a sorted T-cell subset (CD4+, CD8+, memory, or dextramer-sorted; not recorded which), taken 35 to 50 days after the first yellow fever vaccination. The TCR was taken from a man between 18 and 35 years old who received the YFV17D yellow fever vaccine. The chain is built from TRBV25-1 and TRBJ2-2; TRBD2 matches 11 bases. CDR3: CASSFSGGAPGELFF. The DNA of the CDR3 is TGTGCCAGCAGTTTTAGCGGGGGGGCGCCCGGGGAGCTGTTTTTT.